This TCR beta chain was captured by sequencing in a study of shared clonotypes between healthy human individuals. Points from the study as a whole: Some clonotypes were shared by all four sorted-subset donors, while others were not shared. The non-shared ones had lower generation probabilities than the shared ones.

Comments on this clone: Its antigen is as yet unknown.

TCRdb's copy holds only in-frame clones and misses some; the assay was immunoSEQ multiplex PCR. The sample yields 750,000 to 1,000,000 clones, nearly 95% seen once. Positive CCR7 selection of CD45RO-negative cells yielded the naive CD8 cells, and terminally differentiated effector memory CD45RA+ cells were excluded. Healthy HIV-negative adults without recent acute infections or vaccinations served as donors. Every contributor of samples was a Caucasian grown-up residing in Nashville, Tennessee. The CDR3 runs 14 residues. From germline, CDR1 is SEHNR and CDR2 FQNEAQ (reference sequence). Trimming shortened V by 2 bases and J by 4 bases, and 11 bases separated the two germline ends.

The rearrangement links TRBV7-9 to TRBJ1-1; D unclear. The sequenced sample was naive CD8+ T cells sorted from blood. The sequence derives from a man aged 25 to 45 in good health. In DNA form, the CDR3 reads TGTGCCAGCAGCTTAAACTGGAGGGTCACTGAAGCTTTCTTT. Its translation: CASSLNWRVTEAFF.